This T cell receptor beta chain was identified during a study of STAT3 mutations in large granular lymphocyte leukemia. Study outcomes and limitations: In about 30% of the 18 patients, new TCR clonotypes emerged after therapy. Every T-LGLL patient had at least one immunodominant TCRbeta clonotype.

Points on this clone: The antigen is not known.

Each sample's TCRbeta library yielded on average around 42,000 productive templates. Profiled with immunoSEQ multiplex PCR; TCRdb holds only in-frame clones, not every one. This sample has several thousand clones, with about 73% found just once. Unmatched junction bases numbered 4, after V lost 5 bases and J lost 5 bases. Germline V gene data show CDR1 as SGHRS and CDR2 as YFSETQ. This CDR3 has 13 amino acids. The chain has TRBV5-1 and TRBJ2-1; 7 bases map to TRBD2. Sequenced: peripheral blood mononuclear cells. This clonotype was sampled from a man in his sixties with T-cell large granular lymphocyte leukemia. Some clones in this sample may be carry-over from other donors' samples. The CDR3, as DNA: TGCGCCAGCAGGCGCGGGAGCGACAATGAGCAGTTCTTC. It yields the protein CASRRGSDNEQFF.